The sequence of this T cell receptor beta chain was determined in a study of cytomegalovirus exposure and HLA in healthy donors. Overall study: Approximately 200 million T cells yielded around 120 million unique TCR beta sequences in earlier analysis.

13 Jbeta primers and 60 Vbeta primers were used for the PCR. The method was immunoSEQ multiplex PCR; TCRdb's version includes in-frame clones alone and lacks a portion of them. This sample has about 130,000 clones; approximately 81% occur once, and the top ten carry 7.3%. This clone appeared a few times. What it binds is unknown. Each of the donors was a healthy bone marrow donor. Findings of the study overall: Most TCR sequences were uncommon, yet certain public TCRs appeared in many donors. The authors later found TCR association rates varying by HLA locus, with DRB1 most and HLA-C fewest.

CDR3 length equals 12 residues. CDR1 and CDR2 (germline): GTSNPN, SVGIG (reference sequence). Deletions cut 4 bases from V and 5 bases from J, with 9 bases between. V and J are TRBV30 and TRBJ1-5; tentatively, D is TRBD1 (6 bases). The sample comprised PBMCs. This receptor was taken from a male donor in good health and CMV-seronegative. Here the CDR3 DNA reads TGTGCCTGGAAGGGGGGGGATCAGCCCCAGCATTTT. This encodes CAWKGGDQPQHF. Full variable domain (rest looked up from reference TRBV30 and TRBJ1-5): SQTIHQWPATLVQPVGSPLSLECTVEGTSNPNLYWYRQAAGRGLQLLFYSVGIGQISSEVPQNLSASRPQDRQFILSSKKLLLSDSGFYLCAWKGGDQPQHFGDGTRLSIL.